The 17 T cell receptor beta chains presented below share a single source sample, sequenced in a study of post-analysis software for immune sequencing data. Study findings and constraints: The five TRBV segments detected at higher frequency in patients than in controls included TRBV5-6, TRBV5-1 and TRBV20-1.

For these TCRs, the target antigens are not known. Presence of unique molecular identifiers characterized the TCR beta cDNA libraries. TCRdb re-called the PCR reads with MiXCR, one entry per CDR3 protein. The repertoire holds about 540,000 distinct CDR3 sequences, 30% to 40% seen once, with under 7% in the top ten. Sequencing used blood. The receptors come from a girl aged 2 to 17 with multiple sclerosis.

The genes are TRBV6-2 or TRBV6-3 and TRBJ1-5; TRBD1 matches at 7 bases. The V gene end was trimmed by 6 bases and the J gene end by 5 bases; junction bases not matched to a gene: 7. The CDR3 is made up of 14 amino acids. Per the germline V gene, CDR1 is MNHEY and CDR2 is SVGEGT. CDR3 sequence: CASRFTGEHQPQHF. The CDR3 DNA follows: TGTGCCAGCAGATTCACAGGGGAGCATCAGCCCCAGCATTTT.

This clonotype was detected a few times. The chain joins TRBV28 to TRBJ1-2; D is undetermined. V was cut by 7 bases and J by 6 bases, with 15 bases left in between. This CDR3 spans 13 amino acids. Germline-derived CDR1 and CDR2 are MDHEN and SYDVKM. CDR3 residues: CASTPTRGDGYTF. The DNA of the CDR3 is TGTGCCAGCACCCCAACCCGTGGAGATGGCTACACCTTC.

The chain couples TRBV20-1 to TRBJ2-1; D unclear. The length of the CDR3 is 15 residues. Deletions cut 6 bases from V and 3 bases from J, with 18 bases between. The V gene's germline CDR1 is DFQATT and CDR2 SNEGSKA (reference sequence). In nucleotides, the CDR3 is TGCAGTGCCCTAAGGCAGGCCGATATCTACAATGAGCAGTTCTTC. It is translated as CSALRQADIYNEQFF.

In this sample, this clonotype turned up a few times. The genes are TRBV12-3 or TRBV12-4 and TRBJ2-6, with D possibly TRBD2 on 6 matching bases. This CDR3 is 17 amino acids long. Trimming shortened V by 5 bases and J by 1 base, and 15 bases separated the two germline ends. In nucleotides, the CDR3 is TGTGCCAGCAGTCCGGGACTTGTCACATCTGGGGCCAACGTCCTGACTTTC. Translating gives CASSPGLVTSGANVLTF.

This clonotype was found a few times. The chain joins TRBV12-3 or TRBV12-4 to TRBJ1-2; D gene unclear. The CDR3 sequence is 14 residues long. Trimming removed 5 bases at V and 8 bases at J, with 18 bases between. CDR3 in DNA: TGTGCCAGCAGTCTGTCGTCGGGGTTTGAGGGCTACACCTTC. It codes for CASSLSSGFEGYTF.

V and J are TRBV5-5 and TRBJ1-1; unclear D gene. Germline loops: CDR1 SGHKS, CDR2 YYEKEE (reference sequence). Trimming shortened V by 3 bases and J by 3 bases, and 15 bases separated the two germline ends. This CDR3 has 15 amino acids. CDR3 nucleotide sequence: TGTGCCAGCAGCTCCCAGCCCATTAAGGACACTGAAGCTTTCTTT. Its translation: CASSSQPIKDTEAFF. The whole variable domain, remainder taken from reference TRBV5-5 and TRBJ1-1, is DAGVTQSPTHLIKTRGQQVTLRCSPISGHKSVSWYQQVLGQGPQFIFQYYEKEERGRGNFPDRFSARQFPNYSSELNVNALLLGDSALYLCASSSQPIKDTEAFFGQGTRLTVV.

This clonotype was seen at least ten times. DNA for the CDR3: TGTGCCAGCAGTCCACTACAGGGGAGCTACTATGGCTACACCTTC. Amino acids: CASSPLQGSYYGYTF. The V and J genes are TRBV12-3 or TRBV12-4 and TRBJ1-2, with 7 bases identical to TRBD1. This CDR3 is built from 15 residues. The junction had 9 bases not matched to a gene; V was cut back by 5 bases and J by 3 bases.

The V and J genes are TRBV13 and TRBJ1-2; a weak D match, TRBD1 (5 bases). Germline CDR1 and CDR2: PRHDT and FYEKMQ (reference sequence). V was pared by 2 bases and J by 4 bases, with 17 bases between. The CDR3 consists of 16 residues. CDR3 residues: CASSLKSREVPYGYTF. The CDR3 DNA sequence: TGTGCCAGCAGCTTAAAGAGCAGGGAAGTTCCCTATGGCTACACCTTC.

This clonotype turned up a few times. The chain employs TRBV6-4 and TRBJ1-2; the D is unclear. Trimming removed 0 bases from V and 8 bases from J, with 13 bases in between. Germline-derived CDR1 and CDR2 are MRHNA and SNTAGT. The CDR3 is 14 residues long. In DNA form, the CDR3 reads TGTGCCAGCAGTGACTCGATGGGGTTTAGCGGCTACACCTTC. Its protein is CASSDSMGFSGYTF.

The rearrangement links TRBV9 to TRBJ2-1; 13 bases line up with TRBD2. The CDR3 totals 16 residues. Looked up from germline, CDR1 is SGDLS and CDR2 is YYNGEE. The trim removed 3 bases at V and 5 bases at J, leaving 5 bases unmatched. The CDR3 nucleotides are TGTGCCAGCAGCGCGGAGACTAGCGGGGGGAACAATGAGCAGTTCTTC. Translation gives CASSAETSGGNNEQFF.

On this clonotype itself: The CDR3 does not end in the conserved phenylalanine or tryptophan, so this is likely a read error. The rearrangement uses TRBV11-2 and TRBJ2-3; D is unclear. Germline V gene lookup returns CDR1 SGHAT and CDR2 FQNNGV. The CDR3 has 16 amino acids. V was trimmed by 2 bases and J by 1 base, leaving 13 bases between them. The CDR3 spells CASSLRAQRRTDTQYY. The CDR3, as DNA: TGTGCCAGCAGCTTAAGGGCACAGAGACGCACAGATACGCAGTATTAT.

This clonotype was detected once. V usage is TRBV7-3 and J usage is TRBJ2-1, with TRBD2 matching 8 bases. J was trimmed by 9 bases and V by 1 base; bases with no gene match: 8. Germline CDR1 SGHTA, CDR2 FQGTGA. The CDR3 is 15 amino acids. In DNA form, the CDR3 reads TGTGCCAGCAGCTTAATCGAGCGGGGGAGAAGTGAGCAGTTCTTC. As protein: CASSLIERGRSEQFF. The whole variable domain, remainder taken from reference TRBV7-3 and TRBJ2-1, is GAGVSQTPSNKVTEKGKYVELRCDPISGHTALYWYRQSLGQGPEFLIYFQGTGAADDSGLPNDRFFAVRPEGSVSTLKIQRTERGDSAVYLCASSLIERGRSEQFFGPGTRLTVL.

This chain uses TRBV19 with TRBJ2-1; D gene ambiguous. This CDR3 contains 16 residues. Germline CDR1 is LNHDA and CDR2 is SQIVND (reference sequence). Trimming took off 6 bases at V and 0 bases at J, with 15 bases between the two ends. CDR3 in amino acids: CASRRNLVSSYNEQFF. The CDR3 nucleotides read TGTGCCAGTAGAAGGAACCTAGTCAGCTCCTACAATGAGCAGTTCTTC.

For the CDR3, the DNA is TGCGCCAGCAGCTACGGACTTGCATACGAGCAGTACTTC. It is translated as CASSYGLAYEQYF. This chain uses TRBV5-1 with TRBJ2-7, with a weak D call TRBD2 (5 bases). The germline V gene encodes CDR1 SGHRS and CDR2 YFSETQ. CDR3 size: 13 residues. V was cut by 3 bases and J by 4 bases, with 11 bases left in between.

This chain connects TRBV9 to TRBJ2-7; TRBD1 or TRBD2 may be the D gene (5 bases each). V gave up 4 bases and J gave up 7 bases, with 21 bases separating them. Germline CDR1 and CDR2: SGDLS and YYNGEE. The CDR3 consists of 15 residues. The CDR3, as DNA: TGTGCCAGCAGCTCCACCGGGACCACCTACAATGAGCAGTACTTC. As protein: CASSSTGTTYNEQYF.

The chain has TRBV4-1 and TRBJ1-6; weak D call: TRBD1 (6 bases). The CDR3 runs to 15 residues. Between the trimmed V and J ends, which lost 1 base and 9 bases, there was a span of 13 bases. Germline V gene data show CDR1 as MGHRA and CDR2 as YSYEKL. The CDR3 DNA reads as TGCGCCAGCAGCCAAGGAAGACAGGAAAGTTCACCCCTCCACTTT. Protein: CASSQGRQESSPLHF.

The chain carries TRBV5-1 and TRBJ2-7; D may be TRBD2 (5 bases). Germline CDR1 and CDR2: SGHRS and YFSETQ. V was cut by 4 bases and J by 6 bases, with 14 bases left in between. The CDR3 loop spans 13 amino acids. CDR3 bases: TGCGCCAGCAGCCCTGGCAGCGGTTTCGAGCAGTACTTC. Its translation is CASSPGSGFEQYF.